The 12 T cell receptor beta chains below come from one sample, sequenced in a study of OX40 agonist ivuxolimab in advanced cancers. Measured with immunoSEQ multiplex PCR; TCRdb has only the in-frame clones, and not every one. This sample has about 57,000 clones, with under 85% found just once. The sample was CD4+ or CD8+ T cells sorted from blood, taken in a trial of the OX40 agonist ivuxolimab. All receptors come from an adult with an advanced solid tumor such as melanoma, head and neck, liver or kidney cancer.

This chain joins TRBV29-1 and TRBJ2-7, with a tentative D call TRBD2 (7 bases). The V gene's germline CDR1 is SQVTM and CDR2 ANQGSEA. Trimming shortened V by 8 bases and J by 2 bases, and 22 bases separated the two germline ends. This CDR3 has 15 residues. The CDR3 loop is CSTREGGDGPYEQYF. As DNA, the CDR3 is TGCAGCACCCGCGAGGGGGGGGACGGCCCCTACGAGCAGTACTTC.

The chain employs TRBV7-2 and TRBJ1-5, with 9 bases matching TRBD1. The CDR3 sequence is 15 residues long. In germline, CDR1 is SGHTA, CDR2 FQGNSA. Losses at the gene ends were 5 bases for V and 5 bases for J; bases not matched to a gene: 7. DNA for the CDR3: TGTGCCAGCAGCGCCCGACAGGGGGGGGATCAGCCCCAGCATTTT. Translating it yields CASSARQGGDQPQHF.

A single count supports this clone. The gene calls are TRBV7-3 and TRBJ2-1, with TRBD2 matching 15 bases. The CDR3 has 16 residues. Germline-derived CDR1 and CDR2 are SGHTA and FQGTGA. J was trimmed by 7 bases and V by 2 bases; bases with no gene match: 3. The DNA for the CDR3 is TGTGCCAGCAGCTTAGGGGGACTAGCGGGAGGAAATGAGCAGTTCTTC. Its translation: CASSLGGLAGGNEQFF.

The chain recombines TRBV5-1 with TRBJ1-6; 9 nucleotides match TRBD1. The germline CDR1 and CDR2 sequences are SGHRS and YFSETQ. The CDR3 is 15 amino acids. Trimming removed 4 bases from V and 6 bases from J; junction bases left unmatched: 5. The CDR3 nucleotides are TGCGCCAGCAGCGGGGGACAGGGATTTAATTCACCCCTCCACTTT. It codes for CASSGGQGFNSPLHF.

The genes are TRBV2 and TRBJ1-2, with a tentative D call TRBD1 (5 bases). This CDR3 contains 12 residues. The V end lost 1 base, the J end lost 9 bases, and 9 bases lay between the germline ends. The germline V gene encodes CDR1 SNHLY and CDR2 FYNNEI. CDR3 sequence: CASSEVRVSYTF. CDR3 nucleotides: TGTGCCAGCAGTGAAGTCAGGGTCAGCTACACCTTC.

The CDR3 protein is CASSVVGDGNTIYF. CDR3 bases: TGTGCCAGCAGCGTTGTGGGGGACGGAAACACCATATATTTT. This sequence joins TRBV9 and TRBJ1-3, with TRBD1 as a possible D gene (5 bases). Germline V CDR1 and CDR2: SGDLS, YYNGEE. The CDR3 covers 14 residues. V lost 2 bases to trimming and J lost 4 bases, with 10 bases between them.

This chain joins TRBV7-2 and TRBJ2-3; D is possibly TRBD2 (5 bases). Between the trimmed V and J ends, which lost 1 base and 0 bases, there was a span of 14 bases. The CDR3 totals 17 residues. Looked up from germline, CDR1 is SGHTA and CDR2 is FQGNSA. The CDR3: CASSLDSAASSTDTQYF. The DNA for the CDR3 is TGTGCCAGCAGCTTAGACTCAGCGGCCTCTAGCACAGATACGCAGTATTTT. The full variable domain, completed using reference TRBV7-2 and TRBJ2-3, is GAGVSQSPSNKVTEKGKDVELRCDPISGHTALYWYRQSLGQGLEFLIYFQGNSAPDKSGLPSDRFSAERTGGSVSTLTIQRTQQEDSAVYLCASSLDSAASSTDTQYFGPGTRLTVL.

The CDR3 region is CASSGLAGAHNEQFF. The DNA for the CDR3 is TGTGCCAGCAGTGGGTTAGCGGGGGCACACAATGAGCAGTTCTTC. This chain connects TRBV9 to TRBJ2-1; 9 bases agree with TRBD2. CDR1 and CDR2 from the germline V gene are SGDLS and YYNGEE. CDR3 length equals 15 residues. V gave up 5 bases and J gave up 5 bases; unmatched junction bases: 8.

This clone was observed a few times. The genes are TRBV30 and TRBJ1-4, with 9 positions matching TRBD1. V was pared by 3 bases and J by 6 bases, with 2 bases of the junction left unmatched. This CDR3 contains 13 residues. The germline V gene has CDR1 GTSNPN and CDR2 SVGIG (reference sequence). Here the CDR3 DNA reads TGTGCCTGGAGGGACAGGGGTTATGAAAAACTGTTTTTT. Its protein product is CAWRDRGYEKLFF.

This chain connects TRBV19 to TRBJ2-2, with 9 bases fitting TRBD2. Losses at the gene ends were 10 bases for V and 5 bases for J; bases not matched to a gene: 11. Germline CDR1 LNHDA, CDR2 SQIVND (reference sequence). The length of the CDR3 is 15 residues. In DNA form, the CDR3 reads TGTGCCACCCAGCGGGGGGCTCCGATGACCGGGGAGCTGTTTTTT. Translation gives CATQRGAPMTGELFF.

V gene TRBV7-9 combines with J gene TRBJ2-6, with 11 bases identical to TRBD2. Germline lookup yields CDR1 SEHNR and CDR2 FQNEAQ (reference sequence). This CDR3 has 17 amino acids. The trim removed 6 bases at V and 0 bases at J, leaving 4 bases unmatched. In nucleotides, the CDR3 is TGTGCCAGCAGACCTAGCGGGAGGCACTCTGGGGCCAACGTCCTGACTTTC. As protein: CASRPSGRHSGANVLTF.

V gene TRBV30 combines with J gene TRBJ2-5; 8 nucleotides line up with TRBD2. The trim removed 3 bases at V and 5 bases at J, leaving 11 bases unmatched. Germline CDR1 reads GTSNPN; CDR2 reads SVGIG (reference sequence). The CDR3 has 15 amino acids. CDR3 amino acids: CAWRDQSGSAETQYF. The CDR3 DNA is TGTGCCTGGAGGGACCAAAGCGGGAGTGCTGAGACCCAGTACTTC.